This T cell receptor (beta chain) was recovered during a study of cytomegalovirus exposure and HLA in healthy donors. About the study: It was reported in a later analysis that the same platform had been used for the 120 validation repertoires as for the 550 to 700 first-cohort repertoires. General study points: 164 TCR beta chains were listed as cytomegalovirus-associated.

Details on this clone: The antigen remains undetermined.

CDR3 length: 14 amino acids. The V end lost 0 bases, the J end lost 7 bases, and 13 bases lay between the germline ends. Germline assignment: CDR1 SGHRS and CDR2 YFSETQ. Measured with immunoSEQ multiplex PCR; TCRdb has only the in-frame clones, and not every one. This table has 150,000 to 200,000 clones, approximately 85% appearing once. The receptor comes from a woman aged 18-30 years in good health and CMV-seronegative. Source material: PBMCs. The gene calls are TRBV5-1 and TRBJ1-1; the D gene is possibly TRBD1 (5 bases). The CDR3 DNA sequence: TGCGCCAGCAGCTTGGGAGGGGAGGGTAATGAAGCTTTCTTT. Protein product: CASSLGGEGNEAFF.